The present T cell receptor (beta chain) was sequenced within a study of shared clonotypes between healthy human individuals. The naive CD8 fraction comprised CD45RO-negative cells positively selected for CCR7 and excluded terminally differentiated effector memory CD45RA+ cells. There are 16 residues in the CDR3. With 3 bases clipped from V and 0 bases from J, the junction kept 8 bases outside the gene matches. Germline-derived CDR1 and CDR2 are SGHRS and YFSETQ. The table came from immunoSEQ multiplex PCR; TCRdb's copy has only in-frame clones and leaves some out. Among hundreds of thousands of clones listed, 95% were seen once.

The clonotype originates from a woman in her twenties or thirties in good health. What was sequenced was naive CD8+ T cells sorted from blood. This chain joins TRBV5-1 and TRBJ1-1; TRBD1 agrees at 7 bases. The CDR3 reads CASSSELTGMNTEAFF. CDR3 DNA: TGCGCCAGCAGCTCGGAACTGACAGGGATGAACACTGAAGCTTTCTTT.